This T cell receptor (beta chain) is drawn from a study of vaccination effects on CD4 cells after COVID-19. A note on this clone: No antigen is known for it.

The study's findings and limits: Healthy vaccinees' vaccine-induced clones included only 1 of 255 cross-reacting with common cold coronaviruses.

Germline trimming cut 5 bases from V and 1 base from J; bases unmatched to any gene: 4. CDR1 and CDR2 from the germline V gene are MNHEY and SVGAGI. The CDR3 sequence is 14 residues long. Before sequencing, viral peptide pools were used by the ViraFEST assay to expand antigen-specific CD4+ T cells. Isolating CD4+ T cells followed approximately ten days of culture. As their vaccination, participants received two doses of either BNT162b2 or mRNA-1273. Vaccinees lacked prior SARS-CoV-2 infection and tested negative for nucleocapsid antibodies. At days 3 and 7, half of the medium was exchanged for IL-2 medium. Sequencing was performed with immunoSEQ multiplex PCR; in TCRdb, only in-frame clones are kept and a portion is missing. This table has approximately 25,000 clones, roughly 80% appearing once.

The sequencing used CD4+ T cells from PBMCs cultured with HCoV-NL63 spike peptides, collected after COVID-19 vaccination. The J gene is TRBJ1-2, the V gene TRBV6-5, with 7 nucleotides matching TRBD1. The receptor was derived from a human donor who received a COVID-19 vaccine. Some clones in this sample may be carry-over from other donors' samples. CDR3 sequence: CASSKGQLNYGYTF. Written as DNA, the CDR3 is TGTGCCAGCAGTAAGGGACAGCTTAACTATGGCTACACCTTC.